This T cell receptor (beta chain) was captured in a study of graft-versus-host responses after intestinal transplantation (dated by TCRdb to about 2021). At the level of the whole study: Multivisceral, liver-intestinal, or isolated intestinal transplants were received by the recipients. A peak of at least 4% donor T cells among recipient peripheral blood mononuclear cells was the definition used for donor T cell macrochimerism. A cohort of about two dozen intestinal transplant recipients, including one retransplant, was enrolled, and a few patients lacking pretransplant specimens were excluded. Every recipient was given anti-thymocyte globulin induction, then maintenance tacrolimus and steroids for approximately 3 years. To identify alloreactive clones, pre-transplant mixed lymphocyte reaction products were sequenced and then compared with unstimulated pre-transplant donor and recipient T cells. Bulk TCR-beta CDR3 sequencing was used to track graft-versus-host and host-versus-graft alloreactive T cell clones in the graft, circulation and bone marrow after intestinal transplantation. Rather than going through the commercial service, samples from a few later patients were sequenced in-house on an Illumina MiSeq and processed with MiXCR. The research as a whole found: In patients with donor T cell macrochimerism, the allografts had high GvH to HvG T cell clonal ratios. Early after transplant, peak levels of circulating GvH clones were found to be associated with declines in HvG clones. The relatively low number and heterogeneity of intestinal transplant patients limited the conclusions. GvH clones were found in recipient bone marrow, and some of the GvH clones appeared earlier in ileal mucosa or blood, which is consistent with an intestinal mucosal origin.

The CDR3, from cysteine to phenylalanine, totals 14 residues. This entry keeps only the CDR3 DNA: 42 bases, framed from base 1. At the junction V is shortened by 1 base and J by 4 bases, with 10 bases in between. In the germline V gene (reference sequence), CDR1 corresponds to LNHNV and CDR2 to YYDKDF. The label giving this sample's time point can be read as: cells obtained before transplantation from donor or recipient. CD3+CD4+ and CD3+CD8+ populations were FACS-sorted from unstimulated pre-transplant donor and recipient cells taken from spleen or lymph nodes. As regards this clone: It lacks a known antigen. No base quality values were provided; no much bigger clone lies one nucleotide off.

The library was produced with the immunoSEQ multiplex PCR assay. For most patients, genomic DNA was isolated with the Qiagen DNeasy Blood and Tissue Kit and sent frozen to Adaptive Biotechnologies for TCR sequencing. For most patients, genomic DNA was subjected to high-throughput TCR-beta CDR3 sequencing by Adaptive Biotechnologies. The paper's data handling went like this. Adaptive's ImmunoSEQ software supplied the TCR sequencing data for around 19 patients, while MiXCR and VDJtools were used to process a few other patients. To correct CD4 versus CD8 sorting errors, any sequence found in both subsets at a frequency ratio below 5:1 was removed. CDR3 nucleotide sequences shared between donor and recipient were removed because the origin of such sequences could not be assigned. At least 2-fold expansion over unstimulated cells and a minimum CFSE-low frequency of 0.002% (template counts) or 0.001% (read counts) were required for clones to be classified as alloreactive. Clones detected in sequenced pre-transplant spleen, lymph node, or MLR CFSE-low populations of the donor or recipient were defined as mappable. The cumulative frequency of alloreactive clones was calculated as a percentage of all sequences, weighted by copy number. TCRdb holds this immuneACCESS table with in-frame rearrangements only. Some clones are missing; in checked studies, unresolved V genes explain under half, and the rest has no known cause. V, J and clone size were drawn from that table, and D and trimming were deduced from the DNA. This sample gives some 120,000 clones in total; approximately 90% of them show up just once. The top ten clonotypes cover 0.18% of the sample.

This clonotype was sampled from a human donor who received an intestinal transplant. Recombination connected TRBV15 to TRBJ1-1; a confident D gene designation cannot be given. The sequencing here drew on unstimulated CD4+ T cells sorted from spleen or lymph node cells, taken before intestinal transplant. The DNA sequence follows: TGTGCCACCAGCAGAGCGGGGAGAGGCACTGAAGCTTTCTTT. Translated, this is CATSRAGRGTEAFF.